A selection of T cell receptor beta chains follows, all from one sample in a study of T cells in Graves' hyperthyroidism and ophthalmopathy. Via MiXCR, TCRdb re-called the multiplex PCR reads, giving one row per CDR3 protein. The sample holds a few hundred thousand distinct CDR3 sequences, around a fifth seen once. Material for sequencing was blood. These receptors were taken from a man between 50 and 59 years old with Graves' ophthalmopathy. Both conserved end residues are part of each CDR3. D genes are given only for firm matches. For some rows the clone size is stated as once, few or many, or as a class when expanded; others skip it.

d_call j_call v_call clone_size cdr3_nt cdr3_aa
- TRBJ2-3 TRBV28 many TGTGCCAGCAGCCTACCGGCAGATACGCAGTATTTT CASSLPADTQYF
- TRBJ2-3 TRBV5-5 few TGTGCCAGCAGCTCCGGAGCAGATACGCAGTATTTT CASSSGADTQYF
- TRBJ2-5 TRBV20-1 few TGCAGTCAGAGGCAGGGCTCCGAGACCCAGTACTTC CSQRQGSETQYF
- TRBJ2-3 TRBV14 few TGTGCCAGCAGCCACCCGGTGGGGAGTCCCGCCCCGCAGTATTTT CASSHPVGSPAPQYF
TRBD1 TRBJ2-7 TRBV6-6 - TGTGCCAGCAGTTACTCAAGGACAGGGCGGAGCTCCTACGAGCAGTACTTC CASSYSRTGRSSYEQYF
TRBD2 TRBJ2-7 TRBV11-2 many TGTGCCAGCAGCCCCTCTAGCGGGAGCGGCGGGCAGTACTTC CASSPSSGSGGQYF
TRBD2 TRBJ2-5 TRBV5-1 few TGCGCCAGCAGCTTCGGTCGGTCTAGCGGGAGGTCTGAGACCCAGTACTTC CASSFGRSSGRSETQYF
- TRBJ2-7 TRBV28 many TGTGCCAGCAGTTTTCGGGAGCCTGCGGGTGAGCAGTACTTC CASSFREPAGEQYF
- TRBJ2-5 TRBV2 many TGTGCCAGCAACCAGGACGGGGCCGGGACCTTTCAAGAGACCCAGTACTTC CASNQDGAGTFQETQYF
- TRBJ1-1 TRBV10-3 many TGTGCCATCAGGGGGGGCGGAACTGAAGCTTTCTTT CAIRGGGTEAFF
- TRBJ2-7 TRBV6-5 - TGTGCCAGCAGTTACTACGCGGGCGGTTCTTACTACGAGCAGTACTTC CASSYYAGGSYYEQYF
- TRBJ1-4 TRBV4-1 - TGCGCCAGCAGCCAAGCGACAGTGAGTTATGAAAAACTGTTTTTT CASSQATVSYEKLFF
TRBD2 TRBJ2-7 TRBV3-1 - TGTGCCAGCAGCCGAGGACTAGCGGGAGAACTTCGTTCCTACGAGCAGTACTTC CASSRGLAGELRSYEQYF
TRBD1 TRBJ2-7 TRBV7-9 many TGTGCCAGCAGCTTAGGGACAGGGGTGGGGAACGAGCAGTACTTC CASSLGTGVGNEQYF
- TRBJ2-3 TRBV24-1 - TGTGCCACCAGTGATTTCAGTAAAACAGATACGCAGTATTTT CATSDFSKTDTQYF
TRBD1 TRBJ2-1 TRBV11-2 many TGTGCCAGCAGCTCGTCCGACAGGGGCATTATCCATGAGCAGTTCTTC CASSSSDRGIIHEQFF
- TRBJ2-1 TRBV24-1 few TGTGCCACCAGTGCGGGGGGCGGGACGCAGGGTTTCCATGAGCAGTTCTTC CATSAGGGTQGFHEQFF
- TRBJ1-3 TRBV3-1 many TGTGCCAGCAGGCACCAAACTGGAAACACCATATATTTT CASRHQTGNTIYF
- TRBJ1-1 TRBV4-1 - TGCGCCAGCAGCCAACGCGCAGGATGGGTTGAAGCTTTCTTT CASSQRAGWVEAFF
TRBD2 TRBJ2-4 TRBV28 few TGTGCCAGCAGTTTGGCCGGGACTAGCGGGCAAATTCAGTACTTC CASSLAGTSGQIQYF
- TRBJ2-1 TRBV12-3/TRBV12-4 few TGTGCCAGCAGTTTAGGGGGGGGGCTTTGGCAGTTCTTC CASSLGGGLWQFF
TRBD1 TRBJ2-7 TRBV5-5 - TGTGCCAGCAGACCCTGGGACAGGGGGCCCCTGGACCTCTCCTACGAGCAGTACTTC CASRPWDRGPLDLSYEQYF
- TRBJ2-3 TRBV11-1 many TGTGCCAGCAGCTCCCCCCAGTTTGGGGTTGGGACAGATACGCAGTATTTT CASSSPQFGVGTDTQYF
- TRBJ2-5 TRBV28 many TGTGCCAGCAGTTTAGGGGGCTTAGCAGGAGCAAGTGAGACCCAGTACTTC CASSLGGLAGASETQYF
TRBD1 TRBJ2-7 TRBV6-1 few TGTGCCAGCAGGTTAACCGGGACAGGGGGTTACGAGCAGTACTTC CASRLTGTGGYEQYF
- TRBJ2-1 TRBV11-1 many TGTGCCAGCAGCCCGGGACTTTACAATGAGCAGTTCTTC CASSPGLYNEQFF
- TRBJ2-1 TRBV18 few TGTGCCAGCTCCACCCAGCCTAGCGCCCTTAACAATGAGCAGTTCTTC CASSTQPSALNNEQFF
- TRBJ1-1 TRBV7-2 many TGTGCCAGCAGCTTAGACGGTTCGAACATGAACACTGAAGCTTTCTTT CASSLDGSNMNTEAFF
- TRBJ1-5 TRBV6-1 many TGTGCCAGCAGTGAAGAGTTATATAGCAATCAGCCCCAGCATTTT CASSEELYSNQPQHF
TRBD1 TRBJ1-4 TRBV6-1 - TGTGCCAGCAGACGGCAGAACAGGGGGCTAACTAATGAAAAACTGTTTTTT CASRRQNRGLTNEKLFF
- TRBJ1-6 TRBV19 - TGTGCCAGTAGTATTTCAGGGGCGAAGATCAATTCACCCCTCCACTTT CASSISGAKINSPLHF
- TRBJ2-2 TRBV6-2/TRBV6-3 - TGTGCCAGCAGCAGACAGGTTTTGGGCACCGGGGAGCTGTTTTTT CASSRQVLGTGELFF
- TRBJ1-1 TRBV5-1 many TGCGCCAGCGGGAATCAGGGCTACACTGAAGCTTTCTTT CASGNQGYTEAFF
TRBD1 TRBJ1-6 TRBV4-2 - TGTGCCAGCGGACAGGGGAATTCACCCCTCCACTTT CASGQGNSPLHF
TRBD1 TRBJ1-1 TRBV6-1 - TGTGCCAGCAGTGGACAGGGACGGAACACTGAAGCTTTCTTT CASSGQGRNTEAFF
- TRBJ1-1 TRBV3-1 many TGTGCCAGCAGCGCACGGAAGGTTTACAACACTGAAGCTTTCTTT CASSARKVYNTEAFF
TRBD2 TRBJ2-7 TRBV28 many TGTGCCAGCTCACCGGGGGGCTCCTACGAGCAGTACTTC CASSPGGSYEQYF
- TRBJ1-2 TRBV20-1 many TGCAGTGCCACGGACGGTAATCTTGGCTACACCTTC CSATDGNLGYTF
TRBD1 TRBJ2-3 TRBV6-1 many TGTGCCAGCAGTGAGGCAGGGGGCGCAGATACGCAGTATTTT CASSEAGGADTQYF
TRBD1 TRBJ1-5 TRBV10-2 - TGCGCCAGCAGTGATTTCGGGACAGGGAGTCAGCCCCAGCATTTT CASSDFGTGSQPQHF
TRBD1 TRBJ2-4 TRBV9 - TGTGCCAGCAGCGGAGGAGGGACAGGGCTGAGGGCCAAAAACATTCAGTACTTC CASSGGGTGLRAKNIQYF
- TRBJ1-1 TRBV28 many TGTGCCAGCAGTCTCCCGAACACTGAAGCTTTCTTT CASSLPNTEAFF
- TRBJ1-4 TRBV12-3/TRBV12-4 many TGTGCCAGCAGTCTAAGCAGAACTAATGAAAAACTGTTTTTT CASSLSRTNEKLFF
TRBD2 TRBJ2-7 TRBV11-2 many TGTGCCAGCAGCACCCGACTAGCAGACGGCGAGCAGTACTTC CASSTRLADGEQYF
- TRBJ1-5 TRBV2 few TGTGCCAGCAGTTCGAATTCGGGGGGCAATCAGCCCCAGCATTTT CASSSNSGGNQPQHF
TRBD1 TRBJ2-6 TRBV28 few TGTGCCAGCAGTTCGCCGATACAGGGGGCGCTTTCTGGGGCCAACGTCCTGACTTTC CASSSPIQGALSGANVLTF
TRBD2 TRBJ2-3 TRBV5-1 - TGCGCCAGCAGCTCCGTGACTAGCGGCACAGATACGCAGTATTTT CASSSVTSGTDTQYF
- TRBJ1-5 TRBV18 - TGTGCCAGCTCACCATCAGGGGCGATCAATCAGCCCCAGCATTTT CASSPSGAINQPQHF
- TRBJ1-2 TRBV27 few TGTGCCAGCAGTTTTACACGATACTATGGCTACACCTTC CASSFTRYYGYTF
TRBD1 TRBJ1-5 TRBV6-2/TRBV6-3 many TGTGCCAGCACCCTGACAGGGAATAGCAATCAGCCCCAGCATTTT CASTLTGNSNQPQHF
- TRBJ2-1 TRBV20-1 many TGCAGTGCGCGGAAGTCGGGTGAGCAGTTCTTC CSARKSGEQFF
- TRBJ1-2 TRBV5-1 few TGCGCCAGCAGCCCAGGTGGCAGGGGCTATGGCTACACCTTC CASSPGGRGYGYTF
- TRBJ1-4 TRBV5-1 - TGCGCCAGCAGCTTGGACGGGATTAATGAAAAACTGTTTTTT CASSLDGINEKLFF